These 17 T cell receptor beta chains originate from one sample sequenced in a study of blood T cell repertoires in COVID-19 (dated by TCRdb to the early 2020s). The library was generated by the immunoSEQ multiplex PCR assay. Drawn from immuneACCESS, this table holds only the in-frame rearrangements with V and J called that TCRdb kept. Clones are partly lost; checked studies trace under half to an unresolved V gene and leave the rest unexplained. The sample table contains around 50,000 clones; only one count was recorded for approximately 90% of them. Under 6.5% of the sample comes from the top ten. The sample was peripheral blood. Receptors were obtained from a man in his sixties or seventies with acute or convalescent COVID-19.

The CDR3 sequence is CASSRYETARMNTEAFF. The DNA of the CDR3 is TGTGCCAGCAGCCGTTACGAGACAGCCAGGATGAACACTGAAGCTTTCTTT. The chain recombines TRBV11-2 with TRBJ1-1; tentatively, D is TRBD1 (5 bases). The CDR3 has 17 amino acids. Germline-derived CDR1 and CDR2 are SGHAT and FQNNGV. The ends were cut back, 5 bases at V and 0 bases at J, with 19 bases in the middle.

Only one count was recorded for this clone. CDR3 sequence: CASSQSGDRGGYTF. The DNA of the CDR3 is TGCGCCAGCAGCCAATCCGGCGACAGGGGGGGCTACACCTTC. The chain uses TRBV5-1 and TRBJ1-2; 9 bases align to TRBD1. V gave up 4 bases and J gave up 8 bases; unmatched junction bases: 9. In germline, CDR1 is SGHRS, CDR2 YFSETQ. The CDR3 runs 14 residues.

The V gene is TRBV30, the J gene TRBJ1-4; 7 bases fit TRBD1. The V gene's germline CDR1 is GTSNPN and CDR2 SVGIG (reference sequence). The CDR3 is 16 amino acids. The V gene end was trimmed by 3 bases and the J gene end by 2 bases; junction bases not matched to a gene: 9. This CDR3 reads CAWSEGADWTNEKLFF. The CDR3 coding sequence is TGTGCCTGGAGCGAGGGGGCGGATTGGACTAATGAAAAACTGTTTTTT. Full variable domain (missing parts from reference TRBV30 and TRBJ1-4): SQTIHQWPATLVQPVGSPLSLECTVEGTSNPNLYWYRQAAGRGLQLLFYSVGIGQISSEVPQNLSASRPQDRQFILSSKKLLLSDSGFYLCAWSEGADWTNEKLFFGSGTQLSVL.

V and J are TRBV6-6 and TRBJ1-1, with 9 bases that match TRBD1. V shed 6 bases and J 1 base; nucleotides not matched to a gene: 6. Germline values: CDR1 MNHNY, CDR2 SVGAGI (reference sequence). The CDR3 loop spans 15 amino acids. CDR3: CASSDRTGENTEAFF. CDR3 coding DNA: TGTGCCAGCAGCGACCGGACAGGGGAGAACACTGAAGCTTTCTTT.

Here the CDR3 reads CASSYPGQGKNIQYF. DNA of the CDR3: TGCGCCAGCAGCTACCCGGGACAGGGCAAAAACATTCAGTACTTC. The chain recombines TRBV4-1 with TRBJ2-4; TRBD1 agrees at 9 bases. Germline loops: CDR1 MGHRA, CDR2 YSYEKL. There are 15 residues in the CDR3. Trimming removed 5 bases from V and 3 bases from J; junction bases left unmatched: 5.

This clone was seen just once. The chain links TRBV2 to TRBJ1-2; TRBD1 matches 7 bases. Germline CDR1 is SNHLY and CDR2 is FYNNEI. V dropped 4 bases and J dropped 5; count of bases not matched to a gene: 1. The length of the CDR3 is 12 residues. This CDR3 reads CASSGTGYGYTF. In nucleotides, the CDR3 is TGTGCCAGCAGTGGGACAGGATATGGCTACACCTTC. Based on the CDR3 plus reference TRBV2 and TRBJ1-2, the full variable domain is EPEVTQTPSHQVTQMGQEVILRCVPISNHLYFYWYRQILGQKVEFLVSFYNNEISEKSEIFDDQFSVERPDGSNFTLKIRSTKLEDSAMYFCASSGTGYGYTFGSGTRLTVV.

This clone has just one count. The gene calls are TRBV11-3 and TRBJ2-1, with 12 bases fitting TRBD2. Per germline, CDR1 SGHNT and CDR2 YENEEA. The CDR3 totals 16 residues. V gave up 5 bases and J gave up 2 bases; unmatched junction bases: 4. CDR3 in amino acids: CASSKLAGGTYNEQFF. In DNA, the CDR3 is TGTGCCAGCAGCAAACTAGCGGGGGGCACCTACAATGAGCAGTTCTTC.

The genes are TRBV5-4 and TRBJ2-3, with 8 bases identical to TRBD2. V shed 2 bases and J 3 bases; nucleotides not matched to a gene: 8. The germline V gene has CDR1 SGHNT and CDR2 YYREEE (reference sequence). This CDR3 contains 16 residues. The CDR3 loop is CASSLGGVAGTDTQYF. CDR3 DNA: TGTGCCAGCAGCTTAGGGGGGGTAGCGGGGACAGATACGCAGTATTTT. The full variable domain, in which reference TRBV5-4 and TRBJ2-3 provide the parts outside the CDR3, is ETGVTQSPTHLIKTRGQQVTLRCSSQSGHNTVSWYQQALGQGPQFIFQYYREEENGRGNFPPRFSGLQFPNYSSELNVNALELDDSALYLCASSLGGVAGTDTQYFGPGTRLTVL.

The V and J genes are TRBV6-5 and TRBJ1-1; 8 nucleotides align to TRBD1. Germline V gene data show CDR1 as MNHEY and CDR2 as SVGAGI. Trimming at V came to 5 bases and at J to 3 bases, leaving 8 bases not matched to a gene. The CDR3 runs 15 residues. CDR3 in amino acids: CASSQDRDPYTEAFF. CDR3 sequence (DNA): TGTGCCAGCAGTCAGGACAGGGACCCTTACACTGAAGCTTTCTTT.

The chain recombines TRBV9 with TRBJ1-3, with D maybe TRBD1 (5 bases). The ends were cut back, 4 bases at V and 2 bases at J, with 13 bases in the middle. Germline CDR1 reads SGDLS; CDR2 reads YYNGEE. The CDR3 has 15 amino acids. The CDR3: CASSLGGGPGNTIYF. In DNA, the CDR3 is TGTGCCAGCAGCCTCGGCGGGGGACCTGGAAACACCATATATTTT.

The chain recombines TRBV19 with TRBJ2-7; D is ambiguous. The CDR3 extends over 12 amino acids. Between the trimmed V and J ends, which lost 5 bases and 4 bases, there was a span of 9 bases. Germline lookup yields CDR1 LNHDA and CDR2 SQIVND (reference sequence). Written as DNA, the CDR3 is TGTGCCAGTAGTGATTCTCTATACGAGCAGTACTTC. This encodes CASSDSLYEQYF.

The chain employs TRBV5-1 and TRBJ2-7, with 7 nucleotides matching TRBD2. Losses at the gene ends were 4 bases for V and 3 bases for J; bases not matched to a gene: 7. The germline CDR1 and CDR2 sequences are SGHRS and YFSETQ. There are 14 residues in the CDR3. The CDR3 DNA is TGCGCCAGCAGCACGACACGGGGGGACTACGAGCAGTACTTC. This sequence encodes CASSTTRGDYEQYF.

The V call is TRBV7-3, the J call TRBJ1-4; 7 bases align to TRBD1. After removal of 3 bases from V and 2 bases from J, the junction contained 6 bases not matched to a gene. This CDR3 is 16 amino acids long. Per the germline V gene, CDR1 is SGHTA and CDR2 is FQGTGA. The CDR3 here is CASSFRQGWTNEKLFF. The CDR3 nucleotides are TGTGCCAGCAGCTTCCGACAGGGATGGACTAATGAAAAACTGTTTTTT. Combining the CDR3 with reference TRBV7-3 and TRBJ1-4 gives the whole variable domain GAGVSQTPSNKVTEKGKYVELRCDPISGHTALYWYRQSLGQGPEFLIYFQGTGAADDSGLPNDRFFAVRPEGSVSTLKIQRTERGDSAVYLCASSFRQGWTNEKLFFGSGTQLSVL.

The V gene is TRBV5-6, the J gene TRBJ1-4, with D perhaps TRBD1 (6 bases). Germline CDR1 SGHDT, CDR2 YYEEEE. V was trimmed by 2 bases and J by 4 bases, leaving 9 bases between them. The CDR3 runs to 14 residues. The CDR3 reads CASSLGQSNEKLFF. The CDR3 DNA is TGTGCCAGCAGCTTAGGACAGAGTAATGAAAAACTGTTTTTT.

The chain has TRBV19 and TRBJ2-4, with D tentatively TRBD2 (7 bases). This CDR3 is 19 amino acids long. Trimming stripped 5 bases from V and 0 bases from J, with 23 bases between. CDR1 and CDR2 (germline): LNHDA, SQIVND (reference sequence). DNA for the CDR3: TGTGCCAGTAGTCCACTCTCACGGCGGGGGCCCCTAGCCAAAAACATTCAGTACTTC. Amino acid sequence: CASSPLSRRGPLAKNIQYF. Complete variable domain (other parts from reference TRBV19 and TRBJ2-4): DGGITQSPKYLFRKEGQNVTLSCEQNLNHDAMYWYRQDPGQGLRLIYYSQIVNDFQKGDIAEGYSVSREKKESFPLTVTSAQKNPTAFYLCASSPLSRRGPLAKNIQYFGAGTRLSVL.

This clone has just one count. V usage is TRBV5-1 and J usage is TRBJ1-2, with 7 nucleotides matching TRBD1. Germline CDR1 and CDR2: SGHRS and YFSETQ. The junction had 6 bases not matched to a gene; V was cut back by 3 bases and J by 4 bases. The CDR3 covers 14 residues. The CDR3 region has the DNA TGCGCCAGCAGCTCTCCGGGACAGAGCTATGGCTACACCTTC. Protein sequence: CASSSPGQSYGYTF.

This chain joins TRBV9 and TRBJ2-7; 8 bases align to TRBD1. This CDR3 contains 15 residues. Germline V gene data show CDR1 as SGDLS and CDR2 as YYNGEE. Losses at the gene ends were 0 bases for V and 3 bases for J; bases not matched to a gene: 5. DNA for the CDR3: TGTGCCAGCAGCGTAGATGGGACAGGTAGCTACGAGCAGTACTTC. Amino acids: CASSVDGTGSYEQYF.